These T cell receptor beta chains were read from a single sample in a study of cytomegalovirus exposure and HLA in healthy donors. Profiling relied on immunoSEQ multiplex PCR, and the TCRdb table lists in-frame clones only, not all of them. The sample consists of some 140,000 clones, 73% of them appearing once. Specimen: PBMCs. The receptors here all came from a middle-aged woman in good health and CMV-seronegative. The CDR3 runs from the conserved cysteine through the conserved F or W. A D gene is named only where the DNA matches it firmly. Some rows have no size entry. The others give once, few or many, or a class for an expanded clone.

clone size	D gene	V gene	J gene	CDR3 DNA	CDR3 protein
once	-	TRBV7-3	TRBJ1-1	TGTGCCAGCAGCTTCCAGGGTCCGGGGACGGGACTATTCTTT	CASSFQGPGTGLFF
few	-	TRBV10-1	TRBJ2-1	TGCGCCAGCAGTGAGTCCAAGGGGGTGGCATCTAAGCAGTTCTTC	CASSESKGVASKQFF
-	-	TRBV27	TRBJ1-1	TGTGCCAGCAGTTTATCCGGTTCTCCGAACACTGAAGCTTTCTTT	CASSLSGSPNTEAFF
-	-	TRBV2	TRBJ1-1	TGTGCCAGCACGAGTAAGAACACTGAAGCTTTCTTT	CASTSKNTEAFF
-	-	TRBV6-4	TRBJ2-1	TGTGCCAGCAGTGTCGGTCTAGTGGATGAGCAGTTCTTC	CASSVGLVDEQFF
-	TRBD2	TRBV4-3	TRBJ2-2	TGCGCCAGCAGCCTCGGGGGGGCCACCGGGGAGCTGTTTTTT	CASSLGGATGELFF
-	-	TRBV27	TRBJ1-2	TGTGCCAGCAGTCGCTCAGGAGGGCTCTATGGCTACACCTTC	CASSRSGGLYGYTF
-	TRBD1	TRBV5-1	TRBJ1-2	TGCGCCAGCAGCTTGACAGGGGGGTTTACATTGCGCTACACCTTC	CASSLTGGFTLRYTF
-	-	TRBV7-9	TRBJ2-7	TGTTCCAGCAGCTTAGGTACGGGACTCTACGAGCAGTACTTC	CSSSLGTGLYEQYF
-	-	TRBV18	TRBJ1-6	TGTGCCAGCTCACAAGAACCGCCGAGCTCCTATAATTCACCCCTCCACTTT	CASSQEPPSSYNSPLHF
-	-	TRBV18	TRBJ1-1	TGTGCCAGCTCACCACCCGGGGGAAGGGATACTGAAGCTTTCTTT	CASSPPGGRDTEAFF
-	TRBD1	TRBV5-6	TRBJ2-5	TGTGCCAGCAGTTTTGGACAGGGACAAGAGACCCAGTACTTC	CASSFGQGQETQYF
few	-	TRBV29-1	TRBJ1-1	TGCAGCGTTGAACGTCCCAGGGATGAAGCTTTCTTT	CSVERPRDEAFF
-	-	TRBV5-1	TRBJ1-1	TGCGCCAGCCGGGGGGAGCCCGAGATTTTGGAAGCTTTCTTT	CASRGEPEILEAFF
-	-	TRBV15	TRBJ1-5	TGTGCCACCAGCAGCGCTATTCTCGGAGTTAGCAATCAGCCCCAGCATTTT	CATSSAILGVSNQPQHF
-	TRBD2	TRBV7-6	TRBJ2-7	TGTGCCAGCACCAGCTTCCCGGGAGGGACCTACGAGCAGTACTTC	CASTSFPGGTYEQYF
once	TRBD1	TRBV5-1	TRBJ2-3	TGCGCCAGCAGCTTGGAAGGGGGGACAGGGGGCGCAGATACGCAGTATTTT	CASSLEGGTGGADTQYF
-	TRBD1	TRBV7-9	TRBJ1-1	TGTGCCAGCAGCTTGAACCGGGACAGCGAAGCTTTCTTT	CASSLNRDSEAFF
-	TRBD1	TRBV27	TRBJ2-5	TGTGCCAGCAGTTTATCGTCTGGACAGGGCTACGAGGAGACCCAGTACTTC	CASSLSSGQGYEETQYF
few	-	TRBV2	TRBJ1-5	TGTGCCAGCAGTGTACAGGGAGGCAATCAGCCCCAGCATTTT	CASSVQGGNQPQHF